Listed here are 23 T cell receptor beta chains from one sample, sequenced in a study of CD8+CD57+ T cells in acquired aplastic anemia. Genomic DNA provided the template from which TCR beta VDJ and CDR3 profiles were obtained. TCRdb independently ran MiXCR on the reads; one entry per CDR3 protein. The table records approximately 170,000 distinct CDR3 sequences, approximately 49% of them present only once. Sequenced material: sorted CD4+, CD8+, or CD8+CD57+ T cells (not recorded which) from PBMCs. Receptors originate from a human donor in good health, serving as a control.

This chain connects TRBV19 to TRBJ2-1, with TRBD2 matching 11 bases. Germline V gene sequence: CDR1 LNHDA, CDR2 SQIVND (reference sequence). V was clipped by 6 bases and J by 7 bases; unmatched bases: 8. The CDR3 loop spans 15 amino acids. CDR3 sequence reads: CASSLLAGGLNEQFF. CDR3 nucleotides: TGTGCCAGTAGCCTCCTAGCGGGGGGCCTTAATGAGCAGTTCTTC.

This chain connects TRBV5-1 to TRBJ1-1; D unresolved. Trimming removed 5 bases at V and 4 bases at J, with 6 bases between. Germline CDR1 SGHRS, CDR2 YFSETQ. The CDR3 is made up of 11 amino acids. In nucleotides, the CDR3 is TGCGCCAGCAGGGTAGCCACTGAAGCTTTCTTT. Protein product: CASRVATEAFF.

This clonotype was counted only a few times. This chain uses TRBV19 with TRBJ2-1, with 11 bases aligning to TRBD2. Germline trimming cut 2 bases from V and 10 bases from J; bases unmatched to any gene: 4. The CDR3 length is 14 residues. CDR1 LNHDA and CDR2 SQIVND come from the germline V gene (reference sequence). This CDR3 reads CASSILAGGHEQFF. Written as DNA, the CDR3 is TGTGCCAGTAGTATATTAGCGGGGGGGCACGAGCAGTTCTTC. Using reference TRBV19 and TRBJ2-1 for the parts outside the CDR3, the full variable domain is DGGITQSPKYLFRKEGQNVTLSCEQNLNHDAMYWYRQDPGQGLRLIYYSQIVNDFQKGDIAEGYSVSREKKESFPLTVTSAQKNPTAFYLCASSILAGGHEQFFGPGTRLTVL.

J is TRBJ1-2 and V is TRBV5-1; maybe TRBD1 (6 bases). The CDR3 spans 17 residues. Trimming removed 4 bases from V and 4 bases from J, with 23 bases in between. CDR1 and CDR2 from the germline V gene are SGHRS and YFSETQ. This CDR3 is CASSPSIGGRGGYGYTF. The CDR3 DNA reads as TGCGCCAGCAGCCCGAGTATAGGGGGGAGAGGGGGCTATGGCTACACCTTC.

This clonotype was counted ten times or more. The genes are TRBV20-1 and TRBJ2-7; D unresolved. Trimming removed 3 bases from V and 0 bases from J, with 12 bases in between. CDR3 length: 14 amino acids. CDR1 and CDR2 (germline): DFQATT, SNEGSKA (reference sequence). CDR3 nucleotide sequence: TGCAGTGCTAGCGGTTCGGAGATCTCCTACGAGCAGTACTTC. Amino acid sequence: CSASGSEISYEQYF.

The chain recombines TRBV5-1 with TRBJ2-1, with TRBD2 matching 14 bases. The CDR3 consists of 15 residues. V lost 3 bases, J lost 9 bases, and 5 bases stayed unmatched. Germline CDR1 is SGHRS and CDR2 is YFSETQ. CDR3 nucleotide sequence: TGCGCCAGCAGCTCCGGGACTAGCGGGGGTGGTGAGCAGTTCTTC. The encoded protein is CASSSGTSGGGEQFF.

A remark on this clonotype: With a much larger clone just one base away, this may be a read error. V gene TRBV12-3 or TRBV12-4 combines with J gene TRBJ1-4; D uncertain. This CDR3 is 13 amino acids long. V was shortened by 1 base and J by 10 bases, with 10 bases between the two germline ends. Here the CDR3 reads CASSLGGNVKLFF. The CDR3 DNA sequence: TGTGCCAGCAGTTTAGGCGGGAACGTAAAACTGTTTTTT.

This clonotype occurred a few times. The chain employs TRBV7-2 and TRBJ2-5; D may be TRBD1 or TRBD2 (5 bases each). This CDR3 has 14 residues. Trimming removed 1 base from V and 4 bases from J, with 10 bases in between. Germline V gene sequence: CDR1 SGHTA, CDR2 FQGNSA. CDR3 nucleotide sequence: TGTGCCAGCAGCTTAGGAGGGGCTGGAGAGACCCAGTACTTC. It specifies CASSLGGAGETQYF.

This clonotype has ten or more counts. V is TRBV6-5 and J is TRBJ2-2, with D maybe TRBD1 (6 bases). The CDR3 has 15 amino acids. Germline-derived CDR1 and CDR2 are MNHEY and SVGAGI. V lost 9 bases to trimming and J lost 4 bases, with 18 bases between them. The CDR3 nucleotides read TGTGCCAGTTCCTTTGGGGGCGCGGGCACCGGGGAGCTGTTTTTT. This translates into CASSFGGAGTGELFF.

The chain joins TRBV9 to TRBJ2-5; D may correspond to TRBD1 or TRBD2 (5 bases each). The CDR3 runs to 16 residues. CDR1 is SGDLS and CDR2 is YYNGEE in the germline V gene. The ends were cut back, 0 bases at V and 3 bases at J, with 15 bases in the middle. In DNA, the CDR3 is TGTGCCAGCAGCGTAGATCAGGGCCGGCGGGAAGAGACCCAGTACTTC. Its protein product is CASSVDQGRREETQYF.

This clonotype was seen ten or more times. This may be a read error: a much more frequent sequence differs by one nucleotide. CDR3 protein: CSVRGGQVDGYAF. The CDR3 DNA sequence: TGCAGCGTGAGGGGGGGACAAGTGGATGGCTACGCCTTC. The rearrangement joins TRBV29-1 to TRBJ1-2; TRBD1 is a possible D gene (6 bases). The CDR3 totals 13 residues. Looked up from germline, CDR1 is SQVTM and CDR2 is ANQGSEA.

This clonotype was seen repeatedly, ten times or more. This sequence joins TRBV28 and TRBJ1-2, with D tentatively TRBD1 (5 bases). From germline, CDR1 is MDHEN and CDR2 SYDVKM. V lost 6 bases, J lost 9 bases, and 17 bases lay in between. This CDR3 contains 13 residues. The CDR3 reads CASSSGTPVRYTF. In DNA form, the CDR3 reads TGTGCCAGCAGCTCCGGGACCCCCGTGCGCTACACCTTC.

This clonotype was counted many times. This chain connects TRBV7-9 to TRBJ1-1, with D unclear. This CDR3 has 13 residues. V shed 5 bases and J shed 3 bases, with 10 bases lying between them. Germline-derived CDR1 and CDR2 are SEHNR and FQNEAQ (reference sequence). In DNA form, the CDR3 reads TGTGCCAGCAGCCGGTCCTTGTACACTGAAGCTTTCTTT. It yields the protein CASSRSLYTEAFF.

This clonotype occurred a few times. V is TRBV28 and J is TRBJ1-5; D remains ambiguous. This CDR3 spans 15 amino acids. V was shortened by 6 bases and J by 2 bases, with 14 bases between the two germline ends. Germline V lookup: CDR1 MDHEN, CDR2 SYDVKM. The CDR3 DNA sequence: TGTGCCAGCAGCCAACATAGGGCGGGCAATCAGCCCCAGCATTTT. It encodes CASSQHRAGNQPQHF.

V is TRBV9 and J is TRBJ1-6; 10 nucleotides align to TRBD1. V was pared by 0 bases and J by 6 bases, with 3 bases of the junction left unmatched. This CDR3 contains 16 residues. Germline V gives CDR1 SGDLS, CDR2 YYNGEE. The CDR3 nucleotides read TGTGCCAGCAGCGTAGAGGGACAGGGGAGTAATTCACCCCTCCACTTT. This codes for CASSVEGQGSNSPLHF.

This chain links TRBV7-2 with TRBJ2-5; 13 bases map to TRBD2. The germline V gene has CDR1 SGHTA and CDR2 FQGNSA. This CDR3 is built from 16 residues. Trimming took 4 bases from V and 3 from J; bases not matched to a gene: 5. DNA for the CDR3: TGTGCCAGCAGCTCAGGGGGACTAGCGGGAAAAGAGACCCAGTACTTC. Translated, it gives CASSSGGLAGKETQYF.

This chain connects TRBV5-1 to TRBJ2-1; 13 positions match TRBD2. This CDR3 comprises 18 residues. Germline CDR1 SGHRS, CDR2 YFSETQ. With 4 bases clipped from V and 12 bases from J, the junction kept 19 bases outside the gene matches. The CDR3 DNA reads TGCGCCAGCAGCCCCAGCTCTCGACTAGCGGGGGGTGGAGATACGCAGTTCTTC. Its translation: CASSPSSRLAGGGDTQFF.

This chain joins TRBV7-8 and TRBJ1-1; D is possibly TRBD1 (6 bases). Germline lookup yields CDR1 SGHVS and CDR2 FQNEAQ. This CDR3 is built from 14 residues. Trimming took 4 bases from V and 1 from J, leaving 10 bases between them. CDR3 region: CASSYLQGNTEAFF. DNA of the CDR3: TGTGCCAGCAGCTATCTACAGGGGAACACTGAAGCTTTCTTT.

The gene calls are TRBV28 and TRBJ2-1, with TRBD2 matching over 8 bases. This CDR3 contains 16 residues. CDR1 MDHEN and CDR2 SYDVKM come from the germline V gene. Germline trimming cut 5 bases from V and 6 bases from J; bases unmatched to any gene: 12. The CDR3 coding sequence is TGTGCCAGCAGTCTCCGTAGCGGGGATCCCCTCAATGAGCAGTTCTTC. Protein: CASSLRSGDPLNEQFF.

This clonotype was found many times. The gene calls are TRBV10-3 and TRBJ2-1, with TRBD2 matching over 11 bases. Germline lookup yields CDR1 ENHRY and CDR2 SYGVKD. V dropped 6 bases and J dropped 7; count of bases not matched to a gene: 14. The CDR3 totals 17 residues. The CDR3 sequence: CAISHGSGGASENEQFF. The CDR3 nucleotides are TGTGCCATCAGCCATGGTAGCGGGGGGGCCTCAGAAAATGAGCAGTTCTTC.

Points on this clonotype: An end of the junction does not agree with germline; a read error may underlie this. This sequence joins TRBV2 and TRBJ2-7; possibly TRBD2 for D (6 bases). The CDR3 loop spans 14 amino acids. Germline V gene data show CDR1 as SNHLY and CDR2 as FYNNEI. The CDR3 loop is CASSYPWGLYGQYF. The CDR3 region has the DNA TGTGCCAGCAGTTACCCGTGGGGACTTTACGGGCAGTACTTC.

Ten or more counts support this clonotype. This sequence joins TRBV28 and TRBJ1-3; 7 bases agree with TRBD1. With V trimmed by 6 bases and J by 1 base, 6 bases remained unmatched. The CDR3 length is 15 residues. CDR1 is MDHEN and CDR2 is SYDVKM in the germline V gene. The CDR3 bases are TGTGCCAGCAGATCCGCAGGGGGGTCTGGAAACACCATATATTTT. This encodes CASRSAGGSGNTIYF.

The V call is TRBV12-3 or TRBV12-4, the J call TRBJ1-5; no clear D gene. Trimming removed 3 bases from V and 6 bases from J, with 9 bases in between. This CDR3 is built from 13 residues. The CDR3 protein is CASSLDSRQPQHF. In DNA form, the CDR3 reads TGTGCCAGCAGTTTGGATTCTCGTCAGCCCCAGCATTTT.